This T cell receptor beta chain was recorded in a study of technical replicates of blood from a handful of donors. The V and J ends lost 2 bases and 5 bases respectively, with 21 bases between them. The CDR3 has 17 amino acids. Per the germline V gene, CDR1 is SGHVS and CDR2 is FQNEAQ. This table comes from immunoSEQ multiplex PCR, and its TCRdb copy is limited to in-frame clones, with some not included. In the table there are 78,000 or so clones, 91% of which are singletons. The V gene is TRBV7-8, the J gene TRBJ1-2; no clear D gene. This receptor was taken from a human donor in good health. Some clones in this sample may be carry-over from other donors' samples. Sequencing was carried out using T cells isolated from PBMCs. This CDR3 reads CASSLTTRGGSGYGYTF. The CDR3 nucleotides read TGTGCCAGCAGCTTAACCACAAGAGGCGGCTCGGGGTATGGCTACACCTTC.